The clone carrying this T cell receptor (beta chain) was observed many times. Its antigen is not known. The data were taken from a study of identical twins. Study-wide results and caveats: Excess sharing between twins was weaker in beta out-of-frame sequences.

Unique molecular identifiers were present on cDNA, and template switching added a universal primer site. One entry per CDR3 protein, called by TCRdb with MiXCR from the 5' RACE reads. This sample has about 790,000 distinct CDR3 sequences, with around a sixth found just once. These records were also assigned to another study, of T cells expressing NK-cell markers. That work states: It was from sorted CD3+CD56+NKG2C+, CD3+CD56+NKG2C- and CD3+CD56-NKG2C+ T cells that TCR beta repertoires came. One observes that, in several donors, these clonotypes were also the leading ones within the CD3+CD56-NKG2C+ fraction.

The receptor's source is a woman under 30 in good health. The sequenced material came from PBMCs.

The DNA for the CDR3 is TGTGCCAGCAGCCAACACAGAGGAGGCGAGCAGTTCTTC. This gives the protein CASSQHRGGEQFF. This chain uses TRBV3-1 with TRBJ2-1, with TRBD2 as a possible D gene (5 bases). The V end was cut by 2 bases, the J end by 10 bases, with 12 bases between. The CDR3 totals 13 residues. Germline V gives CDR1 LGHDT, CDR2 YNNKEL (reference sequence).